This T cell receptor beta chain was profiled in a study of T-cell reconstitution after alpha-beta-depleted transplantation in children. This clonotype was seen ten or more times. V was trimmed by 3 bases and J by 2 bases, leaving 7 bases between them. The CDR3 is made up of 13 amino acids. Germline-derived CDR1 and CDR2 are KGHDR and SFDVKD. It was with unique molecular identifiers that the TCRbeta library was prepared. TCRdb called the PCR reads again in MiXCR, with one record for every CDR3 protein. There are around 200,000 distinct CDR3 sequences in the sample; 6% to 7% occur only once, and 3% lies in the top ten.

This TCR was sampled from a human donor who donated a stem cell graft to a child with Wiskott-Aldrich syndrome. The sample in question was PBMCs from the stem cell graft donor, obtained from the stem cell graft. This chain connects TRBV24-1 to TRBJ2-7; no definite D call. The CDR3 protein is CATSDKPPYEQYF. CDR3 DNA sequence: TGTGCCACCAGTGATAAGCCTCCCTACGAGCAGTACTTC.